The 24 T cell receptor beta chains below were found in one sample sequenced in a study of blood T cell repertoires in COVID-19 (dated by TCRdb to about 2020). The library was obtained by the immunoSEQ multiplex PCR assay. Imported from immuneACCESS, the table was reduced by TCRdb to in-frame sequences with V and J called. These copies leave out some clones; in studies compared against another copy, an unresolved V gene accounts for under half, and the cause of the remainder is not known. The sample has a few hundred thousand clones on record, around 86% of them singletons. Jointly, the top ten make up approximately 0.85% of the sample. Sequencing was carried out using peripheral blood. The receptors were sampled from a woman in her 40s who had recovered from COVID-19.

The rearrangement joins TRBV30 to TRBJ2-7; D remains unclear. The CDR3 consists of 13 residues. Germline V CDR1 and CDR2: GTSNPN, SVGIG (reference sequence). V was shortened by 0 bases and J by 3 bases, with 9 bases between the two germline ends. Here the CDR3 reads CAWSVNTFYEQYF. In DNA form, the CDR3 reads TGTGCCTGGAGTGTAAACACCTTCTACGAGCAGTACTTC.

This chain joins TRBV6-5 and TRBJ2-2, with 8 bases lining up with TRBD2. After removal of 0 bases from V and 6 bases from J, the junction contained 6 bases not matched to a gene. This CDR3 has 16 amino acids. From germline, CDR1 is MNHEY and CDR2 SVGAGI. Here the CDR3 DNA reads TGTGCCAGCAGTTACTCGAGCGGGAGTGGGTCCGGGGAGCTGTTTTTT. Translation gives CASSYSSGSGSGELFF.

The V gene is TRBV19, the J gene TRBJ1-5, with TRBD1 matching over 8 bases. The CDR3 spans 14 residues. V gave up 10 bases and J gave up 10 bases; unmatched junction bases: 15. Germline V lookup: CDR1 LNHDA, CDR2 SQIVND (reference sequence). DNA for the CDR3: TGTGCCACTCAGACCGGGACAGGCTTTCAACCCCAGCATTTT. This codes for CATQTGTGFQPQHF.

The chain is built from TRBV6-5 and TRBJ1-1; D is undetermined. V gave up 7 bases and J gave up 1 base, with 10 bases separating them. The V gene's germline CDR1 is MNHEY and CDR2 SVGAGI. The length of the CDR3 is 13 residues. As DNA, the CDR3 is TGTGCCAGCAACCCTATGAAGAACACTGAAGCTTTCTTT. It codes for CASNPMKNTEAFF.

The chain uses TRBV7-9 and TRBJ2-1, with 8 nucleotides matching TRBD2. Looked up from germline, CDR1 is SEHNR and CDR2 is FQNEAQ (reference sequence). The CDR3 covers 15 residues. V was clipped by 5 bases and J by 2 bases; unmatched bases: 5. CDR3 protein: CASSLGLVPYNEQFF. CDR3 DNA sequence: TGTGCCAGCAGCCTGGGACTAGTTCCCTACAATGAGCAGTTCTTC.

J is TRBJ1-1 and V is TRBV20-1; the match to TRBD1 covers 7 bases. The CDR3 covers 11 residues. Germline CDR1 reads DFQATT; CDR2 reads SNEGSKA (reference sequence). J lost 11 bases, V lost 6 bases, and 9 bases had no gene match. The CDR3, as DNA: TGCAGTGCCGGGGGACAGCTAAAGGCTTTCTTT. Translation: CSAGGQLKAFF.

This clone was recorded only once. The rearrangement uses TRBV7-3 and TRBJ2-3, with 8 bases that match TRBD1. The germline gives CDR1 SGHTA, CDR2 FQGTGA. Losses at the gene ends were 5 bases for V and 4 bases for J; bases not matched to a gene: 11. CDR3 size: 16 residues. The DNA for the CDR3 is TGTGCCAGCAGCCCGCCCTCAGGGGGCGGCCCAGATACGCAGTATTTT. Translated: CASSPPSGGGPDTQYF.

This chain connects TRBV6-1 to TRBJ1-3; no definite D call. Germline loops: CDR1 MNHNS, CDR2 SASEGT. Trimming removed 1 base at V and 0 bases at J, with 7 bases between. This CDR3 contains 15 residues. The CDR3 bases are TGTGCCAGCAGTGAAGGACATTACTCTGGAAACACCATATATTTT. It translates to CASSEGHYSGNTIYF.

The chain employs TRBV7-6 and TRBJ1-5; weak D call: TRBD1 (6 bases). The CDR3 covers 15 residues. V was clipped by 1 base and J by 4 bases, with 11 bases between them. The germline gives CDR1 SGHVS, CDR2 FNYEAQ. CDR3 coding DNA: TGTGCCAGCAGCTTAGAACAGGGTACTAATCAGCCCCAGCATTTT. Translation: CASSLEQGTNQPQHF.

The J gene is TRBJ2-7, the V gene TRBV27, with 12 bases that match TRBD2. This CDR3 comprises 13 residues. Trimming cost V 5 bases and J 5 bases; bases outside gene matches: 1. The germline V gene has CDR1 MNHEY and CDR2 SMNVEV (reference sequence). In DNA, the CDR3 is TGTGCCAGCAGTAGACTAGCGGGAGACGAGCAGTACTTC. It specifies CASSRLAGDEQYF.

This chain uses TRBV28 with TRBJ2-2; 7 nucleotides match TRBD1. The trim removed 2 bases at V and 0 bases at J, leaving 0 bases unmatched. Germline V gene lookup returns CDR1 MDHEN and CDR2 SYDVKM. The CDR3 totals 15 residues. The CDR3 region is CASSLQGANTGELFF. In DNA, the CDR3 is TGTGCCAGCAGTTTACAGGGGGCGAACACCGGGGAGCTGTTTTTT.

This chain connects TRBV6-6 to TRBJ1-1; maybe TRBD1 (6 bases). Between the trimmed V and J ends, which lost 8 bases and 2 bases, there was a span of 12 bases. Germline assignment: CDR1 MNHNY and CDR2 SVGAGI (reference sequence). This CDR3 is 13 amino acids long. CDR3: CASASGVNTEAFF. CDR3 bases: TGTGCCAGCGCCTCAGGGGTTAACACTGAAGCTTTCTTT.

The chain couples TRBV7-2 to TRBJ2-7; 10 nucleotides match TRBD2. Per germline, CDR1 SGHTA and CDR2 FQGNSA. The CDR3 runs 16 residues. The V gene end was trimmed by 4 bases and the J gene end by 4 bases; junction bases not matched to a gene: 10. CDR3 sequence: CASSWGELAGEYEQYF. The CDR3 region has the DNA TGTGCCAGCAGCTGGGGAGAGCTAGCGGGAGAATACGAGCAGTACTTC. The full variable domain, its missing parts supplied by reference TRBV7-2 and TRBJ2-7, is GAGVSQSPSNKVTEKGKDVELRCDPISGHTALYWYRQSLGQGLEFLIYFQGNSAPDKSGLPSDRFSAERTGGSVSTLTIQRTQQEDSAVYLCASSWGELAGEYEQYFGPGTRLTVT.

V is TRBV3-1 (or the pseudogene TRBV3-2) and J is TRBJ1-2, with 7 nucleotides matching TRBD1. Trimming took 1 base from V and 0 from J; bases not matched to a gene: 8. In germline, CDR1 is LGHDT, CDR2 YNNKEL (reference sequence). The CDR3 has 17 amino acids. CDR3 nucleotide sequence: TGTGCCAGCAGCCAAGTGGAGGAGGGGGCCTCTAACTATGGCTACACCTTC. Protein product: CASSQVEEGASNYGYTF.

The chain combines TRBV28 with TRBJ2-3; D remains ambiguous. This CDR3 is built from 14 residues. CDR1 is MDHEN, CDR2 SYDVKM, per germline. V was cut by 1 base and J by 5 bases, with 10 bases left in between. The CDR3: CASSLLGRKDTQYF. The DNA of the CDR3 is TGTGCCAGCAGTTTATTGGGCAGGAAAGATACGCAGTATTTT.

This rearrangement joins TRBV2 to TRBJ2-3, with 9 bases lining up with TRBD2. Germline loops: CDR1 SNHLY, CDR2 FYNNEI. The CDR3 extends over 17 amino acids. V lost 6 bases and J lost 0; bases outside the gene matches: 10. The CDR3 DNA reads TGTGCCAGCAGGGCCGGCGGGAGGGGATCTAGCACAGATACGCAGTATTTT. It translates to CASRAGGRGSSTDTQYF.

The V call is TRBV5-1, the J call TRBJ1-4, with 9 bases aligning to TRBD1. Looked up from germline, CDR1 is SGHRS and CDR2 is YFSETQ. Trimming cost V 2 bases and J 6 bases; bases outside gene matches: 5. The CDR3 sequence is 15 residues long. CDR3 loop: CASSLGDRDHEKLFF. The CDR3 DNA reads as TGCGCCAGCAGCTTAGGGGACAGGGATCATGAAAAACTGTTTTTT.

The gene calls are TRBV6-4 and TRBJ1-5; TRBD1 agrees at 9 bases. The J segment lost 2 bases and the V segment lost 5 bases, leaving 4 bases of the junction unmatched. Germline V lookup: CDR1 MRHNA, CDR2 SNTAGT. The CDR3 extends over 15 amino acids. The CDR3 DNA is TGTGCCAGCAGTACCACAGGGGGCGGCAATCAGCCCCAGCATTTT. Translating it yields CASSTTGGGNQPQHF.

The chain has TRBV7-8 and TRBJ2-7; 10 bases line up with TRBD2. The CDR3 is 17 amino acids. Per the germline V gene, CDR1 is SGHVS and CDR2 is FQNEAQ. V was pared by 1 base and J by 0 bases, with 6 bases of the junction left unmatched. Here the CDR3 reads CASSLERGLANSYEQYF. The DNA of the CDR3 is TGTGCCAGCAGCTTAGAGCGGGGACTAGCGAACTCCTACGAGCAGTACTTC.

The chain is built from TRBV11-2 and TRBJ1-4; the D gene is possibly TRBD1 (5 bases). CDR1 and CDR2 (germline): SGHAT, FQNNGV. The CDR3 has 13 residues. V shed 4 bases and J shed 8 bases, with 11 bases lying between them. CDR3 in amino acids: CASSSRGGEKLFF. CDR3 coding DNA: TGTGCCAGCAGCTCCCGGGGGGGAGAAAAACTGTTTTTT.

The chain carries TRBV5-1 and TRBJ1-3; no clear D. CDR3 length: 18 residues. Germline CDR1 reads SGHRS; CDR2 reads YFSETQ. Trimming removed 0 bases from V and 0 bases from J, with 16 bases in between. The CDR3 spells CASSLAPSLQTSGNTIYF. CDR3 DNA sequence: TGCGCCAGCAGCTTGGCCCCTAGTCTGCAGACCTCTGGAAACACCATATATTTT.

This chain joins TRBV12-3 or TRBV12-4 and TRBJ2-1; D is uncertain. Trimming left V 6 bases short and J 6 bases short, with 12 bases between. This CDR3 has 13 amino acids. The CDR3 bases are TGTGCCAGCAGGCCGAGGAACGTCAATGAGCAGTTCTTC. This gives the protein CASRPRNVNEQFF.

This rearrangement joins TRBV4-1 to TRBJ2-1; 12 bases agree with TRBD2. V was clipped by 1 base and J by 6 bases; unmatched bases: 16. This CDR3 comprises 20 residues. Germline V gives CDR1 MGHRA, CDR2 YSYEKL. The CDR3: CASSQAPSGRAELLRNEQFF. Here the CDR3 DNA reads TGCGCCAGCAGCCAAGCCCCTAGCGGGAGGGCCGAGTTGTTGCGCAATGAGCAGTTCTTC.

This chain uses TRBV15 with TRBJ2-5; D unresolved. Germline CDR1 LNHNV, CDR2 YYDKDF (reference sequence). Deletions cut 1 base from V and 4 bases from J, with 16 bases between. The CDR3 is made up of 16 amino acids. The CDR3 sequence: CATSRVFSSCVETQYF. The CDR3 coding sequence is TGTGCCACCAGCAGAGTTTTTTCTAGTTGCGTAGAGACCCAGTACTTC.